This T cell receptor (beta chain) was recovered during a study of blood T cell repertoires in COVID-19. Study summary: From T cells, B-cell-depleted T cells, or PBMCs came the material, which was cDNA or gDNA.

V was clipped by 4 bases and J by 1 base, with 22 bases between them. This CDR3 is built from 18 residues. Looked up from germline, CDR1 is LGHDT and CDR2 is YNNKEL (reference sequence). Method: immunoSEQ multiplex PCR; TCRdb's copy keeps in-frame clones and lacks some. In the table there are approximately 190,000 clones, roughly nine tenths of which are singletons. This clonotype originated in a man between 60 and 75 years old with active or convalescent COVID-19. The sequencing input was peripheral blood. The chain is built from TRBV3-1 (or the pseudogene TRBV3-2) and TRBJ2-5, with D possibly TRBD2 on 6 matching bases. DNA of the CDR3: TGTGCCAGCAGCCCCCCGGGGGAGGCCAGTTGGAGCCAAGAGACCCAGTACTTC. Translation gives CASSPPGEASWSQETQYF.